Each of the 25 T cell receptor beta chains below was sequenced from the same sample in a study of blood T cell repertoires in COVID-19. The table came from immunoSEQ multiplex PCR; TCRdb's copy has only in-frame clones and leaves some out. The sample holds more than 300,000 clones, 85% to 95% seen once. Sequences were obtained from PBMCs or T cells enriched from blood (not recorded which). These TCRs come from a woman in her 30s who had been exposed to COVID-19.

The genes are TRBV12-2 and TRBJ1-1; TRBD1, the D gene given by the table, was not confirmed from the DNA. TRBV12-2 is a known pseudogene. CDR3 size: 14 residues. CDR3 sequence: CASRFTGKNTEAFF. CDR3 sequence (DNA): TGTGCAAGTCGCTTTACAGGGAAGAACACTGAAGCTTTCTTT.

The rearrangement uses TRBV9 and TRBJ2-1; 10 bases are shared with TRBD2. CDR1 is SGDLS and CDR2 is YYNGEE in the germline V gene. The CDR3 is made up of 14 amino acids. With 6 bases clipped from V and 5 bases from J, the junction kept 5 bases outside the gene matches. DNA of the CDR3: TGTGCCAGCAACAGCGGGGGGGCGAACAATGAGCAGTTCTTC. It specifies CASNSGGANNEQFF.

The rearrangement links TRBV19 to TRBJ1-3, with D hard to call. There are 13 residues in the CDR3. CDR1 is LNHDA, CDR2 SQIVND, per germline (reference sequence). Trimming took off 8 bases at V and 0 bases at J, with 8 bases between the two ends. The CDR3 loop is CASRMSSGNTIYF. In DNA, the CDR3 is TGTGCCAGTCGCATGAGCTCTGGAAACACCATATATTTT.

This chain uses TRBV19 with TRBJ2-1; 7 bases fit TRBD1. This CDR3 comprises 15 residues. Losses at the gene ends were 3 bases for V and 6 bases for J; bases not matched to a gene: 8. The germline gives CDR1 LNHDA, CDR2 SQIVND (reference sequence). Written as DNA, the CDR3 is TGTGCCAGTAGTATTACAACCTCAGGGGGCAATGAGCAGTTCTTC. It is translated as CASSITTSGGNEQFF.

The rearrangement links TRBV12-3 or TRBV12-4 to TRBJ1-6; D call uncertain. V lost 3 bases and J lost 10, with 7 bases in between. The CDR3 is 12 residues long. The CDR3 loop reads CASSFPTSPLHF. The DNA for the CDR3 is TGTGCCAGCAGTTTCCCGACATCACCCCTCCACTTT.

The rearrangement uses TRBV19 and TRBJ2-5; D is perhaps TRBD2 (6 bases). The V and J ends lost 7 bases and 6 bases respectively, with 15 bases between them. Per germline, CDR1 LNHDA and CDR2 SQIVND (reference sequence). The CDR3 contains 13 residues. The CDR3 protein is CASKAGSRQTQYF. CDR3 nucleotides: TGTGCCAGTAAGGCGGGGAGTAGGCAGACCCAGTACTTC.

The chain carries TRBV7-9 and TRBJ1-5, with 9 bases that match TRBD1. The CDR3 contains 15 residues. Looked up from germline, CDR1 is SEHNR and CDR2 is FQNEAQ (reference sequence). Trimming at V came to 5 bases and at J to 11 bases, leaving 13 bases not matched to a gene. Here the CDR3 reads CASSHDDRGVGAQHF. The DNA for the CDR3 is TGTGCCAGCAGCCACGACGACAGGGGGGTCGGGGCCCAGCATTTT.

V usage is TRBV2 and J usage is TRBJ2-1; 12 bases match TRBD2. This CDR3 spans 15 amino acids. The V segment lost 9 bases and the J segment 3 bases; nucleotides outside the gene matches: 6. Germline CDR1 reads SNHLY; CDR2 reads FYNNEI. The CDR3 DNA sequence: TGTGCCAGTGACCCGACTAGCGGGGGCTACAATGAGCAGTTCTTC. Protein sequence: CASDPTSGGYNEQFF.

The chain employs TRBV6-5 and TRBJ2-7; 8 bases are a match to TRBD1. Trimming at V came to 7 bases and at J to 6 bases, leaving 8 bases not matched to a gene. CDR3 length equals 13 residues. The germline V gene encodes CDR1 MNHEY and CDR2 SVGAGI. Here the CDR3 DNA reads TGTGCCAGCAACCTAGGACAGGGTGCCGAGCAGTACTTC. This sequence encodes CASNLGQGAEQYF.

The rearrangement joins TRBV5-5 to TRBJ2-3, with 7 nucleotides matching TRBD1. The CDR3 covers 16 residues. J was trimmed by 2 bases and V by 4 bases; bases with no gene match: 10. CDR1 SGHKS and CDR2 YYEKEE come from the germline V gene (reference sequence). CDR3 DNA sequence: TGTGCCAGCAGCCCCAGACAGGGTTTAACCACAGATACGCAGTATTTT. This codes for CASSPRQGLTTDTQYF.

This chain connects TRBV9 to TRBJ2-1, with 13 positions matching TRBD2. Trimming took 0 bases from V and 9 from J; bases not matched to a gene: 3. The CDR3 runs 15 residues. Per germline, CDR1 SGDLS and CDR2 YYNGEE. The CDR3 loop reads CASSVALAGGSEQFF. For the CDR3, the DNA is TGTGCCAGCAGCGTAGCACTAGCGGGGGGGAGTGAGCAGTTCTTC.

The CDR3 DNA reads as TGTGCCAGCAGCCCCAGGACAGGGCGGACTGAAGCTTTCTTT. Its translation is CASSPRTGRTEAFF. The chain is built from TRBV7-9 and TRBJ1-1, with 8 bases matching TRBD1. CDR1 is SEHNR and CDR2 is FQNEAQ in the germline V gene (reference sequence). The CDR3 spans 14 residues. V dropped 5 bases and J dropped 5; count of bases not matched to a gene: 7.

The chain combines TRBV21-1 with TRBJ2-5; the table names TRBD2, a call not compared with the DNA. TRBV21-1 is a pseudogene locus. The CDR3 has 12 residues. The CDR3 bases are TGTGCCAGCAGCAAAGTTGGCGGGACCCAGTACTTC. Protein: CASSKVGGTQYF.

The CDR3, as DNA: TGTGCCAGCGGAACAACAGGGTCTGGGGCCAACGTCCTGACTTTC. Translating it yields CASGTTGSGANVLTF. The chain links TRBV7-9 to TRBJ2-6, with D maybe TRBD1 (6 bases). Trimming pared 8 bases from V and 1 base from J, leaving 12 bases between. In germline, CDR1 is SEHNR, CDR2 FQNEAQ (reference sequence). The CDR3 totals 15 residues.

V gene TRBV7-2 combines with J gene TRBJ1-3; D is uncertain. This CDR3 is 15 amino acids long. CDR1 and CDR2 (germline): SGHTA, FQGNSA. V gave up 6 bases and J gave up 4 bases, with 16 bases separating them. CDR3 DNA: TGTGCCAGCAGGAAGGAGTCGACGACGGGAAACACCATATATTTT. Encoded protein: CASRKESTTGNTIYF. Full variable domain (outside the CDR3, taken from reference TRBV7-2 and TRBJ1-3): GAGVSQSPSNKVTEKGKDVELRCDPISGHTALYWYRQSLGQGLEFLIYFQGNSAPDKSGLPSDRFSAERTGGSVSTLTIQRTQQEDSAVYLCASRKESTTGNTIYFGEGSWLTVV.

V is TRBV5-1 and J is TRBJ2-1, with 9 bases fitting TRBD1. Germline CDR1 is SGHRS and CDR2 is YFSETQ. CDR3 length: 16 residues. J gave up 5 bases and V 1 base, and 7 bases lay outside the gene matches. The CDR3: CASSLSPRTGDNEQFF. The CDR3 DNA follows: TGCGCCAGCAGCTTGTCACCTCGGACAGGGGACAATGAGCAGTTCTTC. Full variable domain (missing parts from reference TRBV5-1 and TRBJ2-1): KAGVTQTPRYLIKTRGQQVTLSCSPISGHRSVSWYQQTPGQGLQFLFEYFSETQRNKGNFPGRFSGRQFSNSRSEMNVSTLELGDSALYLCASSLSPRTGDNEQFFGPGTRLTVL.

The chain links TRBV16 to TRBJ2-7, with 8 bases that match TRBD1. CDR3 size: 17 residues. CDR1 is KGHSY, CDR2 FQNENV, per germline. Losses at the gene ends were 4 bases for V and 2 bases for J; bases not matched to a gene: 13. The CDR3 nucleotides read TGTGCCAGCAGCCCCTACCTTGACAGGGGAAGTACCTACGAGCAGTACTTC. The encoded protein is CASSPYLDRGSTYEQYF.

CDR3 sequence reads: CASSQDLGSSGNTIYF. For the CDR3, the DNA is TGTGCCAGCAGCCAAGACCTCGGGAGCTCTGGAAACACCATATATTTT. The rearrangement links TRBV14 to TRBJ1-3; D call uncertain. V lost 0 bases, J lost 0 bases, and 9 bases lay in between. The CDR3 is made up of 16 amino acids. Germline V gene data show CDR1 as SGHDN and CDR2 as FVKESK.

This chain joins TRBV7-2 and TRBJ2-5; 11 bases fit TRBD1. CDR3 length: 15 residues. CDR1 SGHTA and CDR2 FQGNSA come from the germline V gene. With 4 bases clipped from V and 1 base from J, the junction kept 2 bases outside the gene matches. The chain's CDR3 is CASSSDRGRQETQYF. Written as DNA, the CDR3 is TGTGCCAGCAGCTCGGACAGGGGGCGCCAAGAGACCCAGTACTTC.

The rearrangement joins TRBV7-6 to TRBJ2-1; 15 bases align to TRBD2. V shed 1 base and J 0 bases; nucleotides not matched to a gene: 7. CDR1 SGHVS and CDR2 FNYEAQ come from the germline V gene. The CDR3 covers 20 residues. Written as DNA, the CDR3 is TGTGCCAGCAGCTTAGAGGAGGGACTAGCGGGGGGTTTCTCCTACAATGAGCAGTTCTTC. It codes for CASSLEEGLAGGFSYNEQFF.

Here the CDR3 reads CASRPSGAIYNEQFF. CDR3 sequence (DNA): TGTGCCAGCAGGCCTAGCGGGGCGATCTACAATGAGCAGTTCTTC. This chain joins TRBV13 and TRBJ2-1, with 9 bases that match TRBD2. The CDR3 consists of 15 residues. Germline V lookup: CDR1 PRHDT, CDR2 FYEKMQ (reference sequence). The ends lost 6 bases at V and 3 bases at J; junction bases unmatched: 6.

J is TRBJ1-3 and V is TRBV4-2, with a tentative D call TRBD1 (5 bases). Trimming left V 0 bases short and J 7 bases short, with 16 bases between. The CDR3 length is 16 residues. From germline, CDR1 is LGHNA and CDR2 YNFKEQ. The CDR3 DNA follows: TGTGCCAGCAGCCAAGACGCGGCTGGGAAGGGGAACACCATATATTTT. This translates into CASSQDAAGKGNTIYF.

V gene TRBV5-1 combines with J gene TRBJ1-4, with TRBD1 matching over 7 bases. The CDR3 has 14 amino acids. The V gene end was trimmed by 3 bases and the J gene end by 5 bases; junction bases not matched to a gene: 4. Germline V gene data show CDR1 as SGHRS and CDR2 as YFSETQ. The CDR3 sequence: CASSSGQRNEKLFF. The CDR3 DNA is TGCGCCAGCAGCTCGGGACAGAGGAATGAAAAACTGTTTTTT.

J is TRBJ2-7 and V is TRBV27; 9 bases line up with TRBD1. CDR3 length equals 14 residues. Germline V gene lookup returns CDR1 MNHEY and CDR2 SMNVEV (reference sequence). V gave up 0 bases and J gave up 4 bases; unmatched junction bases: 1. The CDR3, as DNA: TGTGCCAGCAGTTTATCGACAGGGGGATACGAGCAGTACTTC. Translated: CASSLSTGGYEQYF.

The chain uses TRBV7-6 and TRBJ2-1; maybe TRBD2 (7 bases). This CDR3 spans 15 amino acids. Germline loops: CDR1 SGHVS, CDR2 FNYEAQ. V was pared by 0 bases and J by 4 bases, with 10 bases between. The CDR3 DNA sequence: TGTGCCAGCAGCTTAGCGGGGGGGCCTTACAATGAGCAGTTCTTC. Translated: CASSLAGGPYNEQFF.